Sequencing of this T cell receptor beta chain was carried out in a study of vaccination effects on CD4 cells after COVID-19. Produced via immunoSEQ multiplex PCR; TCRdb's table is partial and in-frame only. The sample has tens of thousands of clones, around 73% seen once. Antigen-specific CD4+ T cells were expanded with viral peptide pools in the ViraFEST assay before sequencing. When around nine days of culture had elapsed, CD4+ T cells were isolated. Either the mRNA-1273 or the BNT162b2 vaccine was given to participants as two doses. Of note for this clone: The antigen is not known.

This TCR was recovered from a human donor who received a COVID-19 vaccine. The sequencing here drew on CD4+ T cells from PBMCs cultured with HCoV-229E spike peptides, taken after COVID-19 vaccination.

For the CDR3, the DNA is TGTGCCAGCAGCCAAGATCTGGGTAGCGTCAATGAGCAGTTCTTC. Translated: CASSQDLGSVNEQFF. The chain recombines TRBV3-1 (or the pseudogene TRBV3-2) with TRBJ2-1, with D possibly matching TRBD2 (5 bases). V was shortened by 0 bases and J by 6 bases, with 12 bases between the two germline ends. Germline V gene lookup returns CDR1 LGHDT and CDR2 YNNKEL (reference sequence). The CDR3 contains 15 residues.